The sequence of this T cell receptor (beta chain) was determined in a study of blood T cell repertoires in COVID-19. The wider study: Researchers got acute and convalescent COVID-19 samples from the United States, Italy and Spain. PBMCs, B-cell-depleted T cells, or T cells were the source of the cDNA or gDNA that made up the material.

Methods used by the authors: Estimation of nucleated cell counts was performed using reference gene primer amplification. TCRdb's table, derived via immunoSEQ multiplex PCR, lists solely in-frame clones and lacks some. V and J calls and clone size follow that table, whereas D and trimming were derived from the DNA. The sample contains fewer than 400,000 clones, over 70% of which appear only once. The V gene end was trimmed by 0 bases and the J gene end by 6 bases; junction bases not matched to a gene: 15. Germline assignment: CDR1 SGHNT and CDR2 YENEEA. CDR3 size: 18 residues. V usage is TRBV11-3 and J usage is TRBJ1-1, with 8 positions matching TRBD1. Sample: peripheral blood. The TCR sequence derives from a man aged 30 to 39 with active or convalescent COVID-19. This chain's CDR3 is CASSLDPLFGQGDPEAFF. For the CDR3, the DNA is TGTGCCAGCAGCTTAGATCCCCTCTTCGGACAGGGTGACCCTGAAGCTTTCTTT.